This T cell receptor (beta chain) was retrieved from a study of blood T cells in healthy people across ages. The CDR3 spans 18 residues. Germline loops: CDR1 SGHRS, CDR2 YFSETQ. V trimming: 3 bases; J trimming: 2 bases; junction bases outside the gene matches: 9. This clonotype was observed a few times. PCR was performed a second time for roughly 7 to 11 cycles using a sample-barcoded 5' primer and a J-beta primer mix. TCRdb reanalysed the 5' RACE reads using MiXCR and keeps one entry per CDR3 protein. Altogether 1 million or so distinct CDR3 sequences are present, about 25% being singletons, with the ten largest covering around 0.7%. A further study also used this sample, focusing on T cells of mothers and their children. That study reports: Over 9.5 million reads per mother and about 3 million per child were obtained.

V usage is TRBV5-1 and J usage is TRBJ2-7; 15 bases line up with TRBD2. This TCR was recovered from a girl aged 2 to 9 in good health. Sequencing was performed on blood. Written as DNA, the CDR3 is TGCGCCAGCAGCTGGGCCGGGACTAGCGGGGGGCCGACCTACGAGCAGTACTTC. Protein sequence: CASSWAGTSGGPTYEQYF.